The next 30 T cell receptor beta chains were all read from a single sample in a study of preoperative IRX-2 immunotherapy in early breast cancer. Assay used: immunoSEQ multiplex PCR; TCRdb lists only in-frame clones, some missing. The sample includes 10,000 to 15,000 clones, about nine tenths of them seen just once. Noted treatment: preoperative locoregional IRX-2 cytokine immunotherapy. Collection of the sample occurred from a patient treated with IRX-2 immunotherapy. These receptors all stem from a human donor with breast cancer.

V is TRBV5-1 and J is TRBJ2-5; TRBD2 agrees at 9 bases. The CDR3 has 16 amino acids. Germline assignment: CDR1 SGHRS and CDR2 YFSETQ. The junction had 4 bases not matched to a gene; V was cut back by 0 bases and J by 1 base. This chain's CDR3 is CASSLEAGGSQETQYF. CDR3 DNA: TGCGCCAGCAGCTTGGAGGCGGGGGGGAGCCAAGAGACCCAGTACTTC.

For the CDR3, the DNA is TGTGCCAGCAGTGCTCAGGACACCGGGGAGCTGTTTTTT. The encoded protein is CASSAQDTGELFF. V and J are TRBV25-1 and TRBJ2-2, with unresolved D. The CDR3 is 13 amino acids. Per the germline V gene, CDR1 is MGHDK and CDR2 is SYGVNS. V was pared by 4 bases and J by 3 bases, with 6 bases between.

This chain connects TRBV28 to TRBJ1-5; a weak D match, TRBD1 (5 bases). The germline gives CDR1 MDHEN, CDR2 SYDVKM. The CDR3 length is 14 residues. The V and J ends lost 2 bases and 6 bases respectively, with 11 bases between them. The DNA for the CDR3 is TGTGCCAGCAGTTTAGGAACGGGGGTTCAGCCCCAGCATTTT. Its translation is CASSLGTGVQPQHF.

The CDR3, as DNA: TGTGCCAGTTCCGACAGGGCGGGAGACTATGGCTACACCTTC. This codes for CASSDRAGDYGYTF. The chain combines TRBV19 with TRBJ1-2, with 7 positions matching TRBD1. This CDR3 is built from 14 residues. Germline trimming cut 8 bases from V and 3 bases from J; bases unmatched to any gene: 9. Germline V gives CDR1 LNHDA, CDR2 SQIVND (reference sequence). Complete variable domain (other parts from reference TRBV19 and TRBJ1-2): DGGITQSPKYLFRKEGQNVTLSCEQNLNHDAMYWYRQDPGQGLRLIYYSQIVNDFQKGDIAEGYSVSREKKESFPLTVTSAQKNPTAFYLCASSDRAGDYGYTFGSGTRLTVV.

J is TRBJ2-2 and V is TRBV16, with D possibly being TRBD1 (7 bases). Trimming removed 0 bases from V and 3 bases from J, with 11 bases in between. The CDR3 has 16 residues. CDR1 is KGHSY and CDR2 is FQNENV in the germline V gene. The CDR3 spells CASSQSGRGDTGELFF. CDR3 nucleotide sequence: TGTGCCAGCAGCCAATCCGGCAGGGGGGACACCGGGGAGCTGTTTTTT.

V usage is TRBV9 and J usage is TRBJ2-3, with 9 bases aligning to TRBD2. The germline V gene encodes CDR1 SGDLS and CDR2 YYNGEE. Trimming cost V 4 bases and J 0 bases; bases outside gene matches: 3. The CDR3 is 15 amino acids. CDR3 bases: TGTGCCAGCAGCACGGGACTAGCTAGCACAGATACGCAGTATTTT. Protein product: CASSTGLASTDTQYF.

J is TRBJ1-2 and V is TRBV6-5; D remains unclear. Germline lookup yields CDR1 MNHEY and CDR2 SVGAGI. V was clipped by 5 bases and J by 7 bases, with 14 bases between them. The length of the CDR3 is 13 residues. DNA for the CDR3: TGTGCCAGCAGTCCAGAGCTGTTTGGTGGCTACACCTTC. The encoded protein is CASSPELFGGYTF.

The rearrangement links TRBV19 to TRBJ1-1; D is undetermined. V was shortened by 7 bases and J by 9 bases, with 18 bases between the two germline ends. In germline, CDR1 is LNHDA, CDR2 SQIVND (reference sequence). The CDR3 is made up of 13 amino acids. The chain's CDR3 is CASISGIPTKAFF. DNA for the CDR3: TGTGCCAGTATCTCCGGGATACCCACGAAAGCTTTCTTT. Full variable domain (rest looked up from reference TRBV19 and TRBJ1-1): DGGITQSPKYLFRKEGQNVTLSCEQNLNHDAMYWYRQDPGQGLRLIYYSQIVNDFQKGDIAEGYSVSREKKESFPLTVTSAQKNPTAFYLCASISGIPTKAFFGQGTRLTVV.

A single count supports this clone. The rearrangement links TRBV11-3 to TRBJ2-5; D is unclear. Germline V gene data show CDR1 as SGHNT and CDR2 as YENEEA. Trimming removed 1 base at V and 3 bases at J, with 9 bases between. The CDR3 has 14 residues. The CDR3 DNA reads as TGTGCCAGCAGCTTAGGTTCGGTCGAAGAGACCCAGTACTTC. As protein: CASSLGSVEETQYF.

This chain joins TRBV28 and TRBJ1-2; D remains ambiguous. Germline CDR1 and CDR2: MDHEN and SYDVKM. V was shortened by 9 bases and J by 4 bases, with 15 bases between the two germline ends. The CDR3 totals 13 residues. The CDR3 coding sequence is TGTGCCAGTAGCTCTGGTGGAGTCTATGGCTACACCTTC. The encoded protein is CASSSGGVYGYTF.

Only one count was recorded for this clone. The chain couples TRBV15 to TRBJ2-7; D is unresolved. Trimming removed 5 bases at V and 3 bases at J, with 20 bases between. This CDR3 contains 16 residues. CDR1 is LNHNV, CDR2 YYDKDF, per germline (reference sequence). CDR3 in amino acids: CATSARIAGFLYEQYV. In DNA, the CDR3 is TGTGCCACCAGCGCCCGAATAGCCGGGTTTCTCTACGAGCAGTACGTC.

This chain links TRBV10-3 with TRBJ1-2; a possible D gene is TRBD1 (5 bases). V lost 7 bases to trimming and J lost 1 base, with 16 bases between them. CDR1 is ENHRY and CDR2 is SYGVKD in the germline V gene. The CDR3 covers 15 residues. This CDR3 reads CAIKAPQDNNYGYTF. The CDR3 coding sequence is TGTGCCATCAAAGCCCCACAGGACAATAACTATGGCTACACCTTC.

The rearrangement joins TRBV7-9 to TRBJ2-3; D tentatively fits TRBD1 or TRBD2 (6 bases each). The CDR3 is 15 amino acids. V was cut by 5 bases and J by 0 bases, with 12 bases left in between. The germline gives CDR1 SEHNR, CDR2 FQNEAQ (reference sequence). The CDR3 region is CASSPGAHSTDTQYF. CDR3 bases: TGTGCCAGCAGCCCGGGGGCTCATAGCACAGATACGCAGTATTTT.

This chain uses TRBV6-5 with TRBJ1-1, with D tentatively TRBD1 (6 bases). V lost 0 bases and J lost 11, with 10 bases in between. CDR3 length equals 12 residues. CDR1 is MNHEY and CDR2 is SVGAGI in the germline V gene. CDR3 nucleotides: TGTGCCAGCAGTTACTCGTCAGGGGTGGCTTTCTTT. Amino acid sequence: CASSYSSGVAFF.

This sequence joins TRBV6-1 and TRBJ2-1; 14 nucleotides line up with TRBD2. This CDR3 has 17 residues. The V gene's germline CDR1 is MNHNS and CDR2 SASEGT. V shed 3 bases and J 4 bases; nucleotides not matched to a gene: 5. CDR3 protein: CASSEGLAGEPYNEQFF. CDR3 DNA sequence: TGTGCCAGCAGTGAGGGACTAGCGGGGGAACCATACAATGAGCAGTTCTTC.

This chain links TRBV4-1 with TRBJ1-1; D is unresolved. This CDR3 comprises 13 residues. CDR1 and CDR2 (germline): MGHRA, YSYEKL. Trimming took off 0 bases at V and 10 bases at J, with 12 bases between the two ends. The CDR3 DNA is TGCGCCAGCAGCCAAGATAGAGAGGTTTCAGCTTTCTTT. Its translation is CASSQDREVSAFF.

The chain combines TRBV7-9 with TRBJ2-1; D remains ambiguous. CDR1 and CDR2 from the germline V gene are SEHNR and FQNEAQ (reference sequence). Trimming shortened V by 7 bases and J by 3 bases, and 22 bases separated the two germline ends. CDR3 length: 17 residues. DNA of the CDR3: TGTGCCAGCACCTCAAAACGGATCCAGGTAATCTACAATGAGCAGTTCTTC. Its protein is CASTSKRIQVIYNEQFF.

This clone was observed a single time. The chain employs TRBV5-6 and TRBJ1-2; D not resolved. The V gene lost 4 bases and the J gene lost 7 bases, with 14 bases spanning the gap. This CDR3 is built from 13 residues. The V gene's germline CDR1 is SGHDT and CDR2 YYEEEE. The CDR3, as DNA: TGTGCCAGCAGCCTAAACGAGTTCCGTGGCTACACCTTC. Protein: CASSLNEFRGYTF.

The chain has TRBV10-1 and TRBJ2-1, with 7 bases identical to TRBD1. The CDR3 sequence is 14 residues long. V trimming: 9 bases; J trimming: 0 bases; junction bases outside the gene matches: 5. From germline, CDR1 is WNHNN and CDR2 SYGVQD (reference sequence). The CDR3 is CASSRDSSYNEQFF. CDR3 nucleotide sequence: TGCGCCAGTAGCCGGGACAGCTCCTACAATGAGCAGTTCTTC.

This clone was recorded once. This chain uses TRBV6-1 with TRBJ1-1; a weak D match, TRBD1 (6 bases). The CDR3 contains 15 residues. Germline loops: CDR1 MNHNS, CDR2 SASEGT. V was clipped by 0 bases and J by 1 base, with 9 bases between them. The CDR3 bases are TGTGCCAGCAGTGAAGCGAGGGGGGCGAACACTGAAGCTTTCTTT. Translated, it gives CASSEARGANTEAFF.

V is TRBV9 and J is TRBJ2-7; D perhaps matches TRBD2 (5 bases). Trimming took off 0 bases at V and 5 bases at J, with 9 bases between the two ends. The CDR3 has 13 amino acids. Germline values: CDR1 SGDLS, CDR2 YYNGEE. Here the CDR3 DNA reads TGTGCCAGCAGCGTAGACCCCGGGGACGAGCAGTACTTC. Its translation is CASSVDPGDEQYF.

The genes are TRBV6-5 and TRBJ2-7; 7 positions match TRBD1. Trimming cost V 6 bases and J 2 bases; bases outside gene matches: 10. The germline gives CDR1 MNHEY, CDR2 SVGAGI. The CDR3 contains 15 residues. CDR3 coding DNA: TGTGCCAGCAGGTCTCCGGGACAGAGTACCTACGAGCAGTACTTC. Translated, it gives CASRSPGQSTYEQYF.

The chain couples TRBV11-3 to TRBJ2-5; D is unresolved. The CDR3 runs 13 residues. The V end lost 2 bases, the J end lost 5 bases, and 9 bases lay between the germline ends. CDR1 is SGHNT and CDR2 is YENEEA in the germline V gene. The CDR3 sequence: CASSLQGMETQYF. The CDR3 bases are TGTGCCAGCAGCTTACAAGGGATGGAGACCCAGTACTTC.

This CDR3 is CASSPPTTALPEKLFF. The CDR3 nucleotides read TGTGCCAGCTCACCACCGACAACCGCGCTTCCTGAAAAACTGTTTTTT. The genes are TRBV18 and TRBJ1-4; no definite D call. V was shortened by 0 bases and J by 7 bases, with 15 bases between the two germline ends. The germline V gene has CDR1 KGHSH and CDR2 LQKENI. CDR3 length equals 16 residues.

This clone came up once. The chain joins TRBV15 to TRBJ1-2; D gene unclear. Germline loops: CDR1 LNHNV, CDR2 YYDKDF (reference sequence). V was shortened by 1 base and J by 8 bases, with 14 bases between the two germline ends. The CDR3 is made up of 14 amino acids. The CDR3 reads CATSRARESRGYTF. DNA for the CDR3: TGTGCCACCAGCAGAGCCCGGGAATCGCGGGGCTACACCTTC.

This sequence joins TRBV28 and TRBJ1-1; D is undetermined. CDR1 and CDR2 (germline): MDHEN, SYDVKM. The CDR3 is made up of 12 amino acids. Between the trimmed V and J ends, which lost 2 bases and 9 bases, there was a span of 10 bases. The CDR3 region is CASSLGITQAFF. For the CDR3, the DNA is TGTGCCAGCAGTTTAGGTATCACCCAAGCTTTCTTT. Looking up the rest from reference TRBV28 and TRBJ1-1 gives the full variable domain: DVKVTQSSRYLVKRTGEKVFLECVQDMDHENMFWYRQDPGLGLRLIYFSYDVKMKEKGDIPEGYSVSREKKERFSLILESASTNQTSMYLCASSLGITQAFFGQGTRLTVV.

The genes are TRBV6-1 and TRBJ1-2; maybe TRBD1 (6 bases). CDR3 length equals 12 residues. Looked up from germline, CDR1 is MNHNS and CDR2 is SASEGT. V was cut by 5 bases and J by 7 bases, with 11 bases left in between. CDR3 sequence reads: CASSPGVFGYTF. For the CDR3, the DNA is TGTGCCAGCAGTCCAGGGGTCTTTGGCTACACCTTC.

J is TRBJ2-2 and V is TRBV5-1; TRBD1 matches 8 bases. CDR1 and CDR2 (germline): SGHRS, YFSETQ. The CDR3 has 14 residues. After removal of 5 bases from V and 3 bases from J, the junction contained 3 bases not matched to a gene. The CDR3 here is CASRQGGDTGELFF. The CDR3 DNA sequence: TGCGCCAGCAGACAGGGGGGCGACACCGGGGAGCTGTTTTTT.

The DNA for the CDR3 is TGCGCCAGCAGCCTTCCCCCCCCCACAGGCGGCGAGCAGTTCTTC. This sequence encodes CASSLPPPTGGEQFF. This rearrangement joins TRBV5-1 to TRBJ2-1; TRBD1 might be the D (5 bases). This CDR3 is 15 amino acids long. Germline assignment: CDR1 SGHRS and CDR2 YFSETQ. V lost 4 bases and J 10 bases, leaving 21 bases between the germline ends.

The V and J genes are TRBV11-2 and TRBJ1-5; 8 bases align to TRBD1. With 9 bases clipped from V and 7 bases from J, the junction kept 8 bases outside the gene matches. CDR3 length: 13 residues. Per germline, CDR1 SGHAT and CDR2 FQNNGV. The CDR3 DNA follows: TGTGCCAGTGCACAGGGGGGGCACCAGCCCCAGCATTTT. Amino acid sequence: CASAQGGHQPQHF.